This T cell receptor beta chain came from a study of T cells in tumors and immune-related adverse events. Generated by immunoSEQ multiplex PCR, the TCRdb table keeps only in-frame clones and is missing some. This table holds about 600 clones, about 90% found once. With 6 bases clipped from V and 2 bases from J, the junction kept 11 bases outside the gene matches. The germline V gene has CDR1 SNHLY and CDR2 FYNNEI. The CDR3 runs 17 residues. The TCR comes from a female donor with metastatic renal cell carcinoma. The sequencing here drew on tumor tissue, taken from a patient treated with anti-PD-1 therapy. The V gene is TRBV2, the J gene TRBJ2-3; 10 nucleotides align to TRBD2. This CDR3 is CASSNPSGRVLTDTQYF. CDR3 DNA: TGTGCCAGCAGCAACCCTAGCGGGAGAGTACTCACAGATACGCAGTATTTT.